Shown below are 3 T cell receptor beta chains from a single sample sequenced in a study of T cells in Graves' hyperthyroidism and ophthalmopathy. Template material for amplifying TCR beta CDR3 regions consisted of RNA transcripts. During a first-round RT-PCR of the TCR CDR3, the HTBI primer set was used. TCRdb used MiXCR to reprocess the multiplex PCR reads, holding one entry per CDR3 protein. The repertoire has about 380,000 distinct CDR3 sequences, around a sixth of them found once; the top ten carry 40%. Sequencing was done on a sample of blood. The receptors here all came from a man between 18 and 29 years old with Graves' ophthalmopathy.

This chain links TRBV20-1 with TRBJ1-4, with D possibly matching TRBD1 (5 bases). The CDR3 contains 13 residues. In germline, CDR1 is DFQATT, CDR2 SNEGSKA (reference sequence). Trimming removed 6 bases from V and 4 bases from J, with 12 bases in between. The CDR3 here is CSAHGTHNEKLFF. Written as DNA, the CDR3 is TGCAGTGCCCACGGGACCCATAATGAAAAACTGTTTTTT.

This clonotype has a count of ten or more. The rearrangement joins TRBV28 to TRBJ1-2; perhaps TRBD1 as D (5 bases). The CDR3 is made up of 15 amino acids. Germline CDR1 MDHEN, CDR2 SYDVKM. V shed 4 bases and J shed 2 bases, with 14 bases lying between them. CDR3 region: CASSSPGGSNYGYTF. In DNA, the CDR3 is TGTGCCAGCAGTTCCCCGGGGGGTTCCAACTATGGCTACACCTTC.

At least ten counts were recorded for this clonotype. The chain uses TRBV3-1 and TRBJ2-1; 8 bases agree with TRBD1. CDR1 LGHDT and CDR2 YNNKEL come from the germline V gene (reference sequence). The CDR3 extends over 16 amino acids. V was clipped by 4 bases and J by 2 bases; unmatched bases: 7. CDR3 in DNA: TGTGCCAGCAGCCCACAGGTGGGACAGGCCTACAATGAGCAGTTCTTC. Translated: CASSPQVGQAYNEQFF.